One and the same sample provided the 22 T cell receptor beta chains below, sequenced in a study of technical replicates of blood from a handful of donors. Method: immunoSEQ multiplex PCR; TCRdb's copy keeps in-frame clones and lacks some. The table records tens of thousands of clones, 80% to 95% of them present only once. Sequencing was carried out using T cells isolated from PBMCs. The receptors derive from a human donor in good health.

The DNA for the CDR3 is TGTGCCAGCAGCGTAGATGCAGCGGGCGGGACCGGGGAGCTGTTTTTT. Protein product: CASSVDAAGGTGELFF. The J gene is TRBJ2-2, the V gene TRBV9; tentative D call: TRBD2 (6 bases). CDR3 length: 16 amino acids. V gave up 0 bases and J gave up 5 bases, with 14 bases separating them. The germline CDR1 and CDR2 sequences are SGDLS and YYNGEE.

This chain's CDR3 is CASSERPGQANTEAFF. The CDR3 DNA sequence: TGTGCCAGCAGTGAACGCCCGGGACAAGCGAACACTGAAGCTTTCTTT. The rearrangement uses TRBV6-1 and TRBJ1-1; D may be TRBD1 (6 bases). Deletions cut 2 bases from V and 1 base from J, with 14 bases between. This CDR3 is built from 16 residues. The V gene's germline CDR1 is MNHNS and CDR2 SASEGT.

The J gene is TRBJ1-2, the V gene TRBV19, with 7 bases identical to TRBD1. CDR1 is LNHDA, CDR2 SQIVND, per germline (reference sequence). With V trimmed by 4 bases and J by 8 bases, 4 bases remained unmatched. The CDR3 sequence is 12 residues long. The CDR3 is CASSKGATGYTF. The CDR3 DNA sequence: TGTGCCAGTAGTAAGGGGGCAACGGGCTACACCTTC.

The chain uses TRBV4-1 and TRBJ2-2; no clear D. Germline CDR1 and CDR2: MGHRA and YSYEKL. CDR3 length: 16 amino acids. V was trimmed by 0 bases and J by 4 bases, leaving 12 bases between them. The CDR3 DNA reads as TGCGCCAGCAGCCAAGAGTACGGCGGCCCCACCGGGGAGCTGTTTTTT. This gives the protein CASSQEYGGPTGELFF.

V gene TRBV19 combines with J gene TRBJ1-1; 8 bases fit TRBD1. Per the germline V gene, CDR1 is LNHDA and CDR2 is SQIVND (reference sequence). The length of the CDR3 is 13 residues. V dropped 8 bases and J dropped 2; count of bases not matched to a gene: 4. The CDR3 sequence: CASRQGINTEAFF. DNA of the CDR3: TGTGCCAGTCGACAGGGGATAAACACTGAAGCTTTCTTT.

This chain joins TRBV29-1 and TRBJ2-2, with D possibly TRBD2 on 5 matching bases. The length of the CDR3 is 14 residues. The germline CDR1 and CDR2 sequences are SQVTM and ANQGSEA. Trimming removed 4 bases from V and 4 bases from J, with 13 bases in between. DNA of the CDR3: TGCAGCGTTGGGGAGCCCCCAGGCACCGGGGAGCTGTTTTTT. This sequence encodes CSVGEPPGTGELFF.

This chain connects TRBV18 to TRBJ2-7; 7 bases align to TRBD1. Germline loops: CDR1 KGHSH, CDR2 LQKENI. The CDR3 runs 14 residues. The ends lost 3 bases at V and 1 base at J; junction bases unmatched: 3. The CDR3 region has the DNA TGTGCCAGCTCACCCCCGGGACAGTCCTACGAGCAGTACTTC. It encodes CASSPPGQSYEQYF.

The chain carries TRBV4-1 and TRBJ2-7; D perhaps matches TRBD2 (6 bases). Germline lookup yields CDR1 MGHRA and CDR2 YSYEKL. CDR3 length: 13 amino acids. The germline V and J ends were trimmed by 4 bases and 4 bases, with 11 bases remaining between them. The CDR3 nucleotides are TGCGCCAGCAGCCGGGACTCGGTATACGAGCAGTACTTC. This translates into CASSRDSVYEQYF.

This chain uses TRBV7-2 with TRBJ2-1; D call uncertain. Germline values: CDR1 SGHTA, CDR2 FQGNSA. The CDR3 is 13 residues long. The V and J ends lost 5 bases and 5 bases respectively, with 10 bases between them. For the CDR3, the DNA is TGTGCCAGCAGCCTTACAAGCGACAATGAGCAGTTCTTC. It translates to CASSLTSDNEQFF.

V is TRBV10-3 and J is TRBJ2-7, with 11 bases fitting TRBD2. CDR1 ENHRY and CDR2 SYGVKD come from the germline V gene. V lost 10 bases and J lost 5; bases outside the gene matches: 7. CDR3 length: 13 residues. The CDR3: CATRLAGSNEQYF. In DNA form, the CDR3 reads TGTGCCACCCGACTAGCGGGATCCAACGAGCAGTACTTC.

This clone was detected only once. The chain recombines TRBV5-1 with TRBJ2-7; 8 bases align to TRBD1. The CDR3 has 16 residues. Unmatched junction bases numbered 9, after V lost 4 bases and J lost 0 bases. Germline values: CDR1 SGHRS, CDR2 YFSETQ. CDR3: CASSEGQGIPSYEQYF. Written as DNA, the CDR3 is TGCGCCAGCAGCGAAGGACAGGGAATACCCTCCTACGAGCAGTACTTC.

This clone was seen a single time. This chain joins TRBV19 and TRBJ1-1; no clear D. Germline assignment: CDR1 LNHDA and CDR2 SQIVND (reference sequence). This CDR3 comprises 15 residues. V lost 5 bases, J lost 4 bases, and 17 bases lay in between. The CDR3 here is CASSPRWTGSTEAFF. For the CDR3, the DNA is TGTGCCAGTAGTCCACGCTGGACGGGGAGCACTGAAGCTTTCTTT.

The chain links TRBV6-6 to TRBJ1-1, with D possibly matching TRBD1 (6 bases). Germline CDR1 reads MNHNY; CDR2 reads SVGAGI (reference sequence). Trimming left V 4 bases short and J 5 bases short, with 14 bases between. The CDR3 sequence is 14 residues long. The CDR3 DNA reads TGTGCCAGCAGTTCAGGGGTAGAGATAACTGAAGCTTTCTTT. This translates into CASSSGVEITEAFF.

This rearrangement joins TRBV7-6 to TRBJ1-4; D unclear. The CDR3 contains 12 residues. The ends were cut back, 4 bases at V and 8 bases at J, with 8 bases in the middle. Germline V gene sequence: CDR1 SGHVS, CDR2 FNYEAQ. In DNA, the CDR3 is TGTGCCAGCAGCTCTAATAAGGAAAAACTGTTTTTT. Encoded protein: CASSSNKEKLFF.

The chain is built from TRBV6-1 and TRBJ2-1; TRBD1 might be the D (6 bases). V lost 1 base and J lost 8, with 21 bases in between. The CDR3 extends over 17 amino acids. CDR1 MNHNS and CDR2 SASEGT come from the germline V gene. The DNA of the CDR3 is TGTGCCAGCAGTGAAGTTGCTTGGTCCAGGGGATATGATGAGCAGTTCTTC. Its translation: CASSEVAWSRGYDEQFF.

This clone came up a few times. V gene TRBV5-8 combines with J gene TRBJ1-5, with a tentative D call TRBD1 (5 bases). This CDR3 contains 15 residues. Trimming shortened V by 3 bases and J by 4 bases, and 14 bases separated the two germline ends. Germline V CDR1 and CDR2: SGHTS, YDEGEE. Here the CDR3 reads CASSSGRWVNQPQHF. The CDR3 DNA follows: TGTGCCAGCAGCTCAGGGAGGTGGGTGAATCAGCCCCAGCATTTT.

The CDR3 protein is CAISEGLAGGNEQFF. The DNA of the CDR3 is TGTGCCATCAGTGAAGGACTAGCGGGGGGCAATGAGCAGTTCTTC. V gene TRBV10-3 combines with J gene TRBJ2-1, with TRBD2 identical over 14 bases. CDR1 ENHRY and CDR2 SYGVKD come from the germline V gene. There are 15 residues in the CDR3. V shed 3 bases, J shed 6 bases, and the junction held 1 base outside the gene matches.

The gene calls are TRBV7-6 and TRBJ2-7; TRBD1 matches at 9 bases. This CDR3 contains 15 residues. Germline CDR1 is SGHVS and CDR2 is FNYEAQ. V gave up 1 base and J gave up 2 bases; unmatched junction bases: 3. Here the CDR3 reads CASSLGGQGPYEQYF. The CDR3, as DNA: TGTGCCAGCAGCTTAGGGGGACAGGGCCCCTACGAGCAGTACTTC. The full variable domain, in which reference TRBV7-6 and TRBJ2-7 provide the parts outside the CDR3, is GAGVSQSPRYKVTKRGQDVALRCDPISGHVSLYWYRQALGQGPEFLTYFNYEAQQDKSGLPNDRFSAERPEGSISTLTIQRTEQRDSAMYRCASSLGGQGPYEQYFGPGTRLTVT.

The chain carries TRBV7-2 and TRBJ2-1; 8 nucleotides match TRBD2. Germline lookup yields CDR1 SGHTA and CDR2 FQGNSA. V gave up 5 bases and J gave up 3 bases; unmatched junction bases: 6. The CDR3 totals 15 residues. The CDR3 region has the DNA TGTGCCAGCAGCCCAAGCGGGAGTATCTACAATGAGCAGTTCTTC. As protein: CASSPSGSIYNEQFF.

This clone was found a few times. The rearrangement joins TRBV19 to TRBJ1-1, with TRBD1 as a possible D gene (5 bases). The CDR3 loop spans 13 amino acids. V lost 6 bases and J lost 1, with 9 bases in between. Looked up from germline, CDR1 is LNHDA and CDR2 is SQIVND (reference sequence). The CDR3 bases are TGTGCCAGTAGCTTGGGGGGGAACACTGAAGCTTTCTTT. It codes for CASSLGGNTEAFF.

CDR3: CASSEPGSNQPQHF. The CDR3 DNA reads as TGTGCCAGCAGTGAGCCAGGGAGCAATCAGCCCCAGCATTTT. The J gene is TRBJ1-5, the V gene TRBV6-1, with a weak D call TRBD1 (5 bases). The V and J ends lost 3 bases and 1 base respectively, with 7 bases between them. The CDR3 has 14 amino acids. Germline CDR1 and CDR2: MNHNS and SASEGT.

The gene calls are TRBV25-1 and TRBJ1-4; no firm D call. This CDR3 spans 14 amino acids. From germline, CDR1 is MGHDK and CDR2 SYGVNS. The V end lost 0 bases, the J end lost 4 bases, and 6 bases lay between the germline ends. CDR3 nucleotides: TGTGCCAGCAGTGAATATAGTATTAATGAAAAACTGTTTTTT. Encoded protein: CASSEYSINEKLFF.